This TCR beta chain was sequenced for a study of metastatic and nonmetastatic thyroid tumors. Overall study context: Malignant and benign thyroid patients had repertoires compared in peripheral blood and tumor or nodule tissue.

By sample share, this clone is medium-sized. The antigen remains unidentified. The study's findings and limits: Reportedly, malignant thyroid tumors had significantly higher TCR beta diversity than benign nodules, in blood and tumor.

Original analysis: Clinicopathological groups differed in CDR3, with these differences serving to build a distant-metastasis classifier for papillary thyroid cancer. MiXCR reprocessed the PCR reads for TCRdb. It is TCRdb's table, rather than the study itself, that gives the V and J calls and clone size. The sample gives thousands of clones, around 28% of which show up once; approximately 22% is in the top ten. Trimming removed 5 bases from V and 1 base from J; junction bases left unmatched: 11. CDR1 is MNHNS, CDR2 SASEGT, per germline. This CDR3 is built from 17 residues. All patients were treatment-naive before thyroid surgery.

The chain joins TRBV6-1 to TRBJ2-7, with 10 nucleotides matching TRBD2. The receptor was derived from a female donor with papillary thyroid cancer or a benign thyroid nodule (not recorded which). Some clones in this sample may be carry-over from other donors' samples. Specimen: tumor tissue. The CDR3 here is CASSRTSGNLISYEQYF. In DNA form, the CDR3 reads TGTGCCAGCAGTAGGACTAGCGGTAACCTAATTTCCTACGAGCAGTACTTC.